The 13 T cell receptor beta chains listed next were all sequenced from one sample in a study of blood T cell repertoires in COVID-19. Data came from immunoSEQ multiplex PCR; TCRdb stores just in-frame clones and leaves some out. The sample yields nearly 200,000 clones, 70% to 90% seen once. What was sequenced was peripheral blood. All receptors come from a woman in her thirties or forties who had recovered from COVID-19.

DNA for the CDR3: TGTGCCAGCAGCGACCGCGGACTAGCGGAAGAGACCCAGTACTTC. Protein product: CASSDRGLAEETQYF. The chain combines TRBV27 with TRBJ2-5, with 10 bases lining up with TRBD2. Germline CDR1 is MNHEY and CDR2 is SMNVEV (reference sequence). J lost 3 bases, V lost 6 bases, and 7 bases had no gene match. The CDR3 has 15 residues.

The V gene is TRBV24-1, the J gene TRBJ1-2; 7 bases are shared with TRBD1. Germline trimming cut 2 bases from V and 6 bases from J; bases unmatched to any gene: 5. The CDR3 contains 14 residues. Germline V gives CDR1 KGHDR, CDR2 SFDVKD. The CDR3 sequence: CATSDSYRGDGYTF. Here the CDR3 DNA reads TGTGCCACCAGTGATTCCTACAGGGGCGATGGCTACACCTTC.

This sequence joins TRBV6-2 or TRBV6-3 and TRBJ1-2; D uncertain. The germline CDR1 and CDR2 sequences are MNHEY and SVGEGT. CDR3 length: 13 residues. V lost 4 bases, J lost 0 bases, and 6 bases lay in between. CDR3 nucleotide sequence: TGTGCCAGCAGTTCGTTAGCTAACTATGGCTACACCTTC. Encoded protein: CASSSLANYGYTF.

This clone has a single count. The chain has TRBV6-5 and TRBJ2-1; 10 nucleotides agree with TRBD2. The CDR3 covers 14 residues. The junction had 5 bases not matched to a gene; V was cut back by 7 bases and J by 5 bases. The germline V gene encodes CDR1 MNHEY and CDR2 SVGAGI. This CDR3 reads CASTRLAGNNEQFF. In nucleotides, the CDR3 is TGTGCCAGCACCCGACTAGCGGGCAACAATGAGCAGTTCTTC.

The rearrangement uses TRBV28 and TRBJ2-7, with D maybe TRBD1 (6 bases). Trimming shortened V by 3 bases and J by 4 bases, and 16 bases separated the two germline ends. This CDR3 is 15 amino acids long. Germline V gene lookup returns CDR1 MDHEN and CDR2 SYDVKM. The CDR3 loop is CASSFGGHRTYEQYF. The CDR3 DNA is TGTGCCAGCAGTTTTGGGGGACACAGGACTTACGAGCAGTACTTC.

This clone came up a few times. The chain employs TRBV7-2 and TRBJ1-1; D perhaps matches TRBD1 (6 bases). CDR3 length equals 12 residues. The germline V gene has CDR1 SGHTA and CDR2 FQGNSA. V lost 5 bases and J 3 bases, leaving 7 bases between the germline ends. CDR3 residues: CASSTGYTEAFF. The CDR3 DNA is TGTGCCAGCAGCACAGGGTACACTGAAGCTTTCTTT.

The chain combines TRBV27 with TRBJ2-7; possibly TRBD2 for D (5 bases). The CDR3 has 13 residues. Germline lookup yields CDR1 MNHEY and CDR2 SMNVEV (reference sequence). Trimming stripped 2 bases from V and 6 bases from J, with 11 bases between. The CDR3 reads CASSLTGTIEQYF. CDR3 coding DNA: TGTGCCAGCAGTTTAACGGGAACCATCGAGCAGTACTTC.

The chain has TRBV18 and TRBJ1-1; 10 bases align to TRBD1. CDR3 length equals 16 residues. Looked up from germline, CDR1 is KGHSH and CDR2 is LQKENI. V trimming: 4 bases; J trimming: 1 base; junction bases outside the gene matches: 6. The CDR3 DNA follows: TGTGCCAGCTCACGTCCGGGACAGGGGTCGAACACTGAAGCTTTCTTT. This encodes CASSRPGQGSNTEAFF. The full variable domain, in which reference TRBV18 and TRBJ1-1 provide the parts outside the CDR3, is NAGVMQNPRHLVRRRGQEARLRCSPMKGHSHVYWYRQLPEEGLKFMVYLQKENIIDESGMPKERFSAEFPKEGPSILRIQQVVRGDSAAYFCASSRPGQGSNTEAFFGQGTRLTVV.

This chain uses TRBV4-1 with TRBJ1-2; D might be TRBD1 (5 bases). The ends were cut back, 0 bases at V and 4 bases at J, with 9 bases in the middle. The CDR3 runs to 14 residues. Per the germline V gene, CDR1 is MGHRA and CDR2 is YSYEKL. The CDR3 is CASSQEGAVYGYTF. Here the CDR3 DNA reads TGCGCCAGCAGCCAAGAAGGGGCCGTCTATGGCTACACCTTC.

The chain combines TRBV7-9 with TRBJ2-7; weak D call: TRBD2 (5 bases). This CDR3 is 14 amino acids long. V was shortened by 7 bases and J by 2 bases, with 15 bases between the two germline ends. Per the germline V gene, CDR1 is SEHNR and CDR2 is FQNEAQ (reference sequence). CDR3 protein: CASTPFSGTYEQYF. The CDR3 region has the DNA TGTGCCAGCACCCCTTTCTCGGGAACCTACGAGCAGTACTTC.

This clone has just a few counts. This rearrangement joins TRBV30 to TRBJ2-1; 8 nucleotides agree with TRBD2. CDR1 is GTSNPN and CDR2 is SVGIG in the germline V gene (reference sequence). Trimming took 0 bases from V and 6 from J; bases not matched to a gene: 4. This CDR3 contains 14 residues. Here the CDR3 DNA reads TGTGCCTGGAGTGTAACTAGCGGAGGCAATGAGCAGTTCTTC. Amino acid sequence: CAWSVTSGGNEQFF. Full variable domain (remainder filled in from reference TRBV30 and TRBJ2-1): SQTIHQWPATLVQPVGSPLSLECTVEGTSNPNLYWYRQAAGRGLQLLFYSVGIGQISSEVPQNLSASRPQDRQFILSSKKLLLSDSGFYLCAWSVTSGGNEQFFGPGTRLTVL.

The chain carries TRBV7-9 and TRBJ2-1; the match to TRBD2 covers 7 bases. CDR3 length: 14 residues. CDR1 is SEHNR, CDR2 FQNEAQ, per germline (reference sequence). With 5 bases clipped from V and 10 bases from J, the junction kept 11 bases outside the gene matches. Written as DNA, the CDR3 is TGTGCCAGCAGCCAAATTTTGGGCGGGAGCGAGCAGTTCTTC. This codes for CASSQILGGSEQFF.

CDR3 region: CAWSAGTGLEKLFF. Here the CDR3 DNA reads TGTGCCTGGAGTGCCGGGACAGGGTTGGAAAAACTGTTTTTT. The V call is TRBV30, the J call TRBJ1-4, with 9 bases identical to TRBD1. This CDR3 comprises 14 residues. Germline V gene data show CDR1 as GTSNPN and CDR2 as SVGIG (reference sequence). With 1 base clipped from V and 8 bases from J, the junction kept 5 bases outside the gene matches.